Shown below are 6 T cell receptor beta chains from a single sample sequenced in a study of cytomegalovirus exposure and HLA in healthy donors. PCR used 60 Vbeta primers and 13 Jbeta primers. Sequencing used immunoSEQ multiplex PCR; TCRdb keeps in-frame clones, though not all of them. The table records roughly 150,000 clones, 77% of them present only once. The sequenced sample consisted of PBMCs. The receptors derive from a male donor in good health and CMV-seronegative.

This clone was counted between two and nine times. DNA of the CDR3: TGCGCCAGCAGCCTGGACAGTCCATTTATTTACGAGCAGTACTTC. Its protein product is CASSLDSPFIYEQYF. The V call is TRBV4-1, the J call TRBJ2-7, with TRBD1 as a possible D gene (6 bases). Germline lookup yields CDR1 MGHRA and CDR2 YSYEKL. CDR3 length: 15 residues. Trimming took off 4 bases at V and 4 bases at J, with 17 bases between the two ends.

The chain couples TRBV29-1 to TRBJ1-1, with D tentatively TRBD1 (6 bases). The germline V gene has CDR1 SQVTM and CDR2 ANQGSEA. Trimming cost V 5 bases and J 6 bases, with 22 bases left between them. This CDR3 comprises 15 residues. In nucleotides, the CDR3 is TGCAGCGTTTCGACAGGATTTAGGGCAGGTCCTGAAGCTTTCTTT. Translated, it gives CSVSTGFRAGPEAFF.

The chain combines TRBV7-9 with TRBJ1-4; 7 positions match TRBD1. V lost 5 bases, J lost 0 bases, and 3 bases stayed unmatched. The CDR3 spans 15 residues. Germline V CDR1 and CDR2: SEHNR, FQNEAQ (reference sequence). CDR3 bases: TGTGCCAGCAGCACCGGACAGGCAACTAATGAAAAACTGTTTTTT. Translation: CASSTGQATNEKLFF.

The chain employs TRBV4-2 and TRBJ1-4, with 10 bases fitting TRBD1. Germline lookup yields CDR1 LGHNA and CDR2 YNFKEQ. With 3 bases clipped from V and 5 bases from J, the junction kept 6 bases outside the gene matches. The CDR3 sequence is 16 residues long. The CDR3 nucleotides read TGTGCCAGCAGCCACAACCCGGGACAGGGGAATGAAAAACTGTTTTTT. This sequence encodes CASSHNPGQGNEKLFF.

The V gene is TRBV18, the J gene TRBJ2-5, with 7 bases matching TRBD2. The V segment lost 10 bases and the J segment 2 bases; nucleotides outside the gene matches: 7. Per the germline V gene, CDR1 is KGHSH and CDR2 is LQKENI. The CDR3 extends over 13 amino acids. The CDR3 nucleotides read TGTGCCACCCAGCTAGCGGTACAAGAGACCCAGTACTTC. This translates into CATQLAVQETQYF.

The chain uses TRBV18 and TRBJ1-4, with D unresolved. Germline CDR1 is KGHSH and CDR2 is LQKENI. This CDR3 region has 11 residues. V was shortened by 6 bases and J by 4 bases, with 3 bases between the two germline ends. The CDR3 DNA is TGTGCCAGCTCCCTTAATGAAAAACTGTTTTTT. This translates into CASSLNEKLFF.